These 29 T cell receptor beta chains share one sample of origin, sequenced in a study of T cell responses to AZD1222 COVID-19 vaccine. This table comes from immunoSEQ multiplex PCR, and its TCRdb copy is limited to in-frame clones, with some not included. The sample records 130,000 or so clones, 85% to 95% being singletons. The specimen was peripheral blood, collected on day 0 of AZD1222 vaccination. These receptors were collected from an adult in good health.

This clone turned up a few times. The genes are TRBV4-3 and TRBJ1-1; TRBD1 aligns across 9 bases. The V gene end was trimmed by 0 bases and the J gene end by 5 bases; junction bases not matched to a gene: 7. The length of the CDR3 is 16 residues. Germline CDR1 and CDR2: LGHNA and YSLEER. The DNA of the CDR3 is TGCGCCAGCAGCCAAGAACCGGGACAGGGTGGTACTGAAGCTTTCTTT. This sequence encodes CASSQEPGQGGTEAFF.

The chain joins TRBV18 to TRBJ1-1; 7 bases line up with TRBD1. This CDR3 region has 15 residues. CDR1 and CDR2 from the germline V gene are KGHSH and LQKENI. With 3 bases clipped from V and 0 bases from J, the junction kept 4 bases outside the gene matches. CDR3 loop: CASSPSTGLNTEAFF. CDR3 sequence (DNA): TGTGCCAGCTCACCTTCGACAGGGCTGAACACTGAAGCTTTCTTT.

Comments on this clone: The identical CDR3 is also encoded by other nucleotide sequences in the sample. The V gene is TRBV5-1, the J gene TRBJ1-1; D gene ambiguous. The V end lost 1 base, the J end lost 1 base, and 5 bases lay between the germline ends. The CDR3 loop spans 13 amino acids. Germline V lookup: CDR1 SGHRS, CDR2 YFSETQ. CDR3 residues: CASSLSENTEAFF. DNA for the CDR3: TGCGCCAGCAGCTTGTCGGAGAACACTGAAGCTTTCTTT.

This CDR3 reads CASSRTAVEPQHF. In DNA form, the CDR3 reads TGTGCCAGCAGCAGGACAGCCGTGGAACCCCAGCATTTT. This chain uses TRBV28 with TRBJ1-5; D is possibly TRBD1 (6 bases). Germline V gene data show CDR1 as MDHEN and CDR2 as SYDVKM. The V end was cut by 6 bases, the J end by 10 bases, with 16 bases between. The CDR3 totals 13 residues. Variable domain in full (rest from reference TRBV28 and TRBJ1-5): DVKVTQSSRYLVKRTGEKVFLECVQDMDHENMFWYRQDPGLGLRLIYFSYDVKMKEKGDIPEGYSVSREKKERFSLILESASTNQTSMYLCASSRTAVEPQHFGDGTRLSIL.

V is TRBV2 and J is TRBJ1-1; D not certain. Trimming took 0 bases from V and 1 from J, leaving 6 bases between them. This CDR3 region has 14 residues. Germline CDR1 is SNHLY and CDR2 is FYNNEI. The DNA for the CDR3 is TGTGCCAGCAGTGAAGCGACAAGGAACACTGAAGCTTTCTTT. This gives the protein CASSEATRNTEAFF.

V gene TRBV6-5 combines with J gene TRBJ1-5; 7 bases agree with TRBD1. The CDR3 runs 14 residues. Trimming removed 6 bases from V and 3 bases from J; junction bases left unmatched: 5. CDR1 and CDR2 from the germline V gene are MNHEY and SVGAGI. The CDR3 DNA follows: TGTGCCAGCAGGGGACAGCCTCTCAATCAGCCCCAGCATTTT. This codes for CASRGQPLNQPQHF.

J is TRBJ1-6 and V is TRBV18, with D unclear. V lost 2 bases, J lost 5 bases, and 10 bases lay in between. Germline assignment: CDR1 KGHSH and CDR2 LQKENI. The CDR3 is made up of 15 amino acids. CDR3 protein: CASSPTRVNNSPLHF. The CDR3 region has the DNA TGTGCCAGCTCACCAACGAGGGTTAATAATTCACCCCTCCACTTT.

A remark on this clone: Sequence at one end of the junction differs from germline and may be a read error. The chain has TRBV15 and TRBJ2-6; 7 nucleotides align to TRBD1. Germline loops: CDR1 LNHNV, CDR2 YYDKDF (reference sequence). This CDR3 has 13 residues. The CDR3 coding sequence is TGTGCCACCAGCCGAGACAGGGCTCAAACCCTGACTTTC. This encodes CATSRDRAQTLTF.

This chain joins TRBV30 and TRBJ2-3; 10 bases line up with TRBD1. There are 15 residues in the CDR3. Germline-derived CDR1 and CDR2 are GTSNPN and SVGIG (reference sequence). The trim removed 2 bases at V and 6 bases at J, leaving 8 bases unmatched. The CDR3 DNA reads as TGTGCCTGGAGTTCGGGACAGGGGTTTGGTGATACGCAGTATTTT. It specifies CAWSSGQGFGDTQYF. The full variable domain, with the rest looked up from reference TRBV30 and TRBJ2-3, is SQTIHQWPATLVQPVGSPLSLECTVEGTSNPNLYWYRQAAGRGLQLLFYSVGIGQISSEVPQNLSASRPQDRQFILSSKKLLLSDSGFYLCAWSSGQGFGDTQYFGPGTRLTVL.

The V and J genes are TRBV13 and TRBJ2-7, with D possibly matching TRBD2 (6 bases). The germline V and J ends were trimmed by 4 bases and 2 bases, with 12 bases remaining between them. Germline V gene sequence: CDR1 PRHDT, CDR2 FYEKMQ (reference sequence). CDR3 length: 14 residues. The CDR3 reads CASSSRGSPYEQYF. CDR3 DNA: TGTGCCAGCAGCTCCCGGGGGTCTCCCTACGAGCAGTACTTC.

The V gene is TRBV4-1, the J gene TRBJ2-5; no reliable D call. V was trimmed by 5 bases and J by 1 base, leaving 14 bases between them. The germline V gene encodes CDR1 MGHRA and CDR2 YSYEKL. This CDR3 has 15 residues. The CDR3 is CASSSLVTFQETQYF. DNA for the CDR3: TGCGCCAGCAGCTCCCTAGTTACTTTCCAAGAGACCCAGTACTTC.

The chain employs TRBV2 and TRBJ2-7; TRBD1 aligns across 7 bases. The germline V gene has CDR1 SNHLY and CDR2 FYNNEI. CDR3 size: 14 residues. J gave up 4 bases and V 2 bases, and 5 bases lay outside the gene matches. In nucleotides, the CDR3 is TGTGCCAGCAGTGAAAAGGGACAGCGTTACGAGCAGTACGTC. This translates into CASSEKGQRYEQYV.

This chain links TRBV6-5 with TRBJ1-3; D gene ambiguous. V shed 0 bases and J shed 2 bases, with 2 bases lying between them. CDR3 length: 13 amino acids. The germline V gene encodes CDR1 MNHEY and CDR2 SVGAGI. The CDR3 DNA reads as TGTGCCAGCAGTTACTCCCCTGGAAACACCATATATTTT. This gives the protein CASSYSPGNTIYF.

The chain couples TRBV5-5 to TRBJ2-1; 8 nucleotides line up with TRBD2. The germline CDR1 and CDR2 sequences are SGHKS and YYEKEE (reference sequence). This CDR3 comprises 15 residues. Trimming cost V 4 bases and J 5 bases; bases outside gene matches: 8. The DNA of the CDR3 is TGTGCCAGCAGCCCAAGCACTAGCGGCGACAATGAGCAGTTCTTC. Translated: CASSPSTSGDNEQFF.

The chain has TRBV7-6 and TRBJ1-4, with unresolved D. Trimming stripped 1 base from V and 8 bases from J, with 14 bases between. The CDR3 is 15 residues long. In germline, CDR1 is SGHVS, CDR2 FNYEAQ. CDR3 bases: TGTGCCAGCAGCTTAGATGCTGGATTAGCCGAAAAACTGTTTTTT. Its translation: CASSLDAGLAEKLFF.

The chain joins TRBV2 to TRBJ2-4; perhaps TRBD1 as D (5 bases). V lost 0 bases, J lost 5 bases, and 8 bases lay in between. This CDR3 comprises 14 residues. Germline-derived CDR1 and CDR2 are SNHLY and FYNNEI. The CDR3 DNA is TGTGCCAGCAGTGAAGCGGGGCGTGAAAACATTCAGTACTTC. Translation gives CASSEAGRENIQYF. Full variable domain (remainder filled in from reference TRBV2 and TRBJ2-4): EPEVTQTPSHQVTQMGQEVILRCVPISNHLYFYWYRQILGQKVEFLVSFYNNEISEKSEIFDDQFSVERPDGSNFTLKIRSTKLEDSAMYFCASSEAGRENIQYFGAGTRLSVL.

This chain connects TRBV5-1 to TRBJ1-1; no clear D. Trimming removed 4 bases from V and 0 bases from J, with 7 bases in between. Per the germline V gene, CDR1 is SGHRS and CDR2 is YFSETQ. CDR3 length equals 13 residues. CDR3 residues: CASSPGLNTEAFF. CDR3 DNA: TGCGCCAGCAGCCCCGGACTGAACACTGAAGCTTTCTTT.

The chain has TRBV5-6 and TRBJ2-7; the D call may be TRBD1 or TRBD2 (5 bases each). The germline V and J ends were trimmed by 4 bases and 3 bases, with 11 bases remaining between them. The germline gives CDR1 SGHDT, CDR2 YYEEEE. This CDR3 spans 13 amino acids. The CDR3 loop reads CASSPGPHYEQYF. CDR3 nucleotides: TGTGCCAGCAGCCCGGGACCCCACTACGAGCAGTACTTC.

This clone showed up just once. The rearrangement uses TRBV18 and TRBJ1-2; D not resolved. Trimming pared 3 bases from V and 6 bases from J, leaving 11 bases between. Germline V gives CDR1 KGHSH, CDR2 LQKENI. This CDR3 is built from 13 residues. CDR3 DNA: TGTGCCAGCTCACCTAGGAGGAGCGATGGCTACACCTTC. As protein: CASSPRRSDGYTF. The full variable domain, in which reference TRBV18 and TRBJ1-2 provide the parts outside the CDR3, is NAGVMQNPRHLVRRRGQEARLRCSPMKGHSHVYWYRQLPEEGLKFMVYLQKENIIDESGMPKERFSAEFPKEGPSILRIQQVVRGDSAAYFCASSPRRSDGYTFGSGTRLTVV.

The rearrangement links TRBV24-1 to TRBJ2-1, with D possibly matching TRBD1 (6 bases). Germline V gives CDR1 KGHDR, CDR2 SFDVKD. V lost 9 bases and J lost 5, with 13 bases in between. The CDR3 is made up of 13 amino acids. The CDR3 region is CATSGGSDNEQFF. For the CDR3, the DNA is TGTGCCACCTCTGGGGGCTCAGACAATGAGCAGTTCTTC.

This chain joins TRBV5-1 and TRBJ1-2, with D possibly being TRBD1 (5 bases). The ends were cut back, 0 bases at V and 4 bases at J, with 16 bases in the middle. The CDR3 loop spans 16 amino acids. CDR1 and CDR2 from the germline V gene are SGHRS and YFSETQ. The CDR3 region has the DNA TGCGCCAGCAGCTTGGACCCGACAGCCCAAGGCTATGGCTACACCTTC. Encoded protein: CASSLDPTAQGYGYTF. The full variable domain, completed using reference TRBV5-1 and TRBJ1-2, is KAGVTQTPRYLIKTRGQQVTLSCSPISGHRSVSWYQQTPGQGLQFLFEYFSETQRNKGNFPGRFSGRQFSNSRSEMNVSTLELGDSALYLCASSLDPTAQGYGYTFGSGTRLTVV.

The chain joins TRBV4-1 to TRBJ1-5; D is unclear. This CDR3 comprises 13 residues. CDR1 and CDR2 (germline): MGHRA, YSYEKL. V lost 0 bases to trimming and J lost 7 bases, with 7 bases between them. CDR3 protein: CASSQDIGQPQHF. Here the CDR3 DNA reads TGCGCCAGCAGCCAAGATATCGGGCAGCCCCAGCATTTT.

This clone was observed a single time. J is TRBJ2-1 and V is TRBV4-3; D not resolved. Germline CDR1 is LGHNA and CDR2 is YSLEER. The CDR3 has 15 amino acids. V dropped 1 base and J dropped 6 bases, with 13 bases sitting between them. The CDR3, as DNA: TGCGCCAGCAGCCAAGTTAACTCCGGGCCCAATGAGCAGTTCTTC. This gives the protein CASSQVNSGPNEQFF.

This clone was seen more than once but under ten times. The V gene is TRBV28, the J gene TRBJ1-2, with D hard to call. V dropped 0 bases and J dropped 0 bases, with 8 bases sitting between them. Germline assignment: CDR1 MDHEN and CDR2 SYDVKM. The CDR3 consists of 15 residues. CDR3 amino acids: CASSLWAVPNYGYTF. For the CDR3, the DNA is TGTGCCAGCAGTTTATGGGCAGTGCCTAACTATGGCTACACCTTC.

The chain has TRBV7-3 and TRBJ2-3; 9 nucleotides agree with TRBD2. Losses at the gene ends were 5 bases for V and 5 bases for J; bases not matched to a gene: 8. Germline CDR1 is SGHTA and CDR2 is FQGTGA. CDR3 size: 15 residues. In DNA form, the CDR3 reads TGTGCCAGCAGCGCGGGTAGCGGGGGCTTAGATACGCAGTATTTT. It specifies CASSAGSGGLDTQYF.

The rearrangement joins TRBV2 to TRBJ1-5; D possibly corresponds to TRBD1 (5 bases). CDR3 size: 12 residues. Germline V gene data show CDR1 as SNHLY and CDR2 as FYNNEI. Trimming cost V 8 bases and J 5 bases, with 10 bases left between them. The CDR3 DNA follows: TGTGCCAGCGGGGGATACGATCAGCCCCAGCATTTT. Its translation is CASGGYDQPQHF.

This clone appeared a single time. The V call is TRBV18, the J call TRBJ2-7, with a tentative D call TRBD1 (6 bases). Germline values: CDR1 KGHSH, CDR2 LQKENI. V lost 0 bases and J 5 bases, leaving 14 bases between the germline ends. CDR3 length: 15 residues. Here the CDR3 DNA reads TGTGCCAGCTCACCACCGGGAACAGGGTTCAACGAGCAGTACGTC. Translation: CASSPPGTGFNEQYV.

The genes are TRBV4-1 and TRBJ1-6; D gene ambiguous. The CDR3 totals 15 residues. V was trimmed by 3 bases and J by 0 bases, leaving 6 bases between them. From germline, CDR1 is MGHRA and CDR2 YSYEKL. The CDR3 region is CASSQSSSYNSPLHF. In DNA, the CDR3 is TGCGCCAGCAGCCAGTCTTCCTCCTATAATTCACCCCTCCACTTT.

This chain links TRBV4-2 with TRBJ2-3; D may correspond to TRBD1 or TRBD2 (5 bases each). V gave up 0 bases and J gave up 1 base, with 11 bases separating them. Germline CDR1 LGHNA, CDR2 YNFKEQ. The CDR3 loop spans 16 amino acids. The CDR3 loop reads CASSQEAGRGTDTQYF. CDR3 nucleotide sequence: TGTGCCAGCAGCCAAGAGGCAGGGCGGGGCACAGATACGCAGTATTTT.